This T cell receptor beta chain comes out of a study of beta chain features in type 1 diabetes. Study-wide results and caveats: The study found moderately but significantly shorter TCRB CDR3s in all four CD4+ subsets of Type 1 diabetes patients.

This clone appeared a few times. The antigen remains undetermined. V was shortened by 1 base and J by 6 bases, with 9 bases between the two germline ends. The germline gives CDR1 KGHSH, CDR2 LQKENI. The CDR3 is 13 amino acids. The entirety of the isolated RNA underwent reverse transcription, so expressed TCRB transcripts were sequenced. Produced via immunoSEQ multiplex PCR; TCRdb's table is partial and in-frame only. In the table there are under 400,000 clones, approximately 12% of which are singletons. Source material: naive CD4+ T cells from blood. The chain employs TRBV18 and TRBJ1-2; D ambiguous. This TCR came from a woman aged 18-29 years with type 1 diabetes. The CDR3 sequence: CASSPRGDDGYTF. The CDR3 DNA follows: TGTGCCAGCTCACCACGCGGGGATGATGGCTACACCTTC.